Below, 14 T cell receptor beta chains from the same sample are listed, as sequenced in a study of blood T cells in healthy people across ages. Primers used in a second PCR of about 7 to 12 cycles were a sample-barcoded 5' primer and a J-beta primer mix. TCRdb ran MiXCR on the 5' RACE reads and lists one entry per CDR3 protein. The sample yields 500,000 to 700,000 distinct CDR3 sequences, about 30% seen once. The specimen was blood. The receptor source for this set is a woman over 75 in good health.

This clonotype was detected a few times. This sequence may be a read error, since a much larger clone differs from it by one base. This chain links TRBV5-1 with TRBJ2-7, with unresolved D. CDR3 length: 15 residues. Trimming pared 1 base from V and 7 bases from J, leaving 18 bases between. Germline V gives CDR1 SGHRS, CDR2 YFSETQ. CDR3: CASSLTLGVGNEQYF. The CDR3 DNA follows: TGCGCCAGCAGCTTGACGTTAGGTGTGGGTAATGAGCAGTACTTC.

Comment on this clonotype: A much more abundant neighbour one base away suggests this may be a read error. CDR3 loop: CASSALSGAYNEQYF. DNA for the CDR3: TGTGCCAGCAGTGCGCTTAGCGGGGCCTACAATGAGCAGTACTTC. The rearrangement links TRBV2 to TRBJ2-5, with 8 bases lining up with TRBD2. Germline values: CDR1 SNHLY, CDR2 FYNNEI. CDR3 size: 15 residues. The trim removed 4 bases at V and 11 bases at J, leaving 15 bases unmatched. The full variable domain, with the rest looked up from reference TRBV2 and TRBJ2-5, is EPEVTQTPSHQVTQMGQEVILRCVPISNHLYFYWYRQILGQKVEFLVSFYNNEISEKSEIFDDQFSVERPDGSNFTLKIRSTKLEDSAMYFCASSALSGAYNEQYFGPGTRLLVL.

This clonotype was counted ten times or more. The V and J genes are TRBV5-1 and TRBJ1-2; no firm D call. This CDR3 contains 13 residues. The germline gives CDR1 SGHRS, CDR2 YFSETQ. Trimming cost V 0 bases and J 4 bases, with 7 bases left between them. The CDR3 spells CASSLEKSYGYTF. The CDR3 region has the DNA TGCGCCAGCAGCTTGGAGAAGAGCTATGGCTACACCTTC.

Notes on this clonotype: Compared with germline, one end of the junction differs, possibly owing to a read error. The V and J genes are TRBV30 and TRBJ1-2; 8 bases map to TRBD1. In germline, CDR1 is GTSNPN, CDR2 SVGIG (reference sequence). The CDR3 totals 14 residues. The CDR3 DNA reads TGTGCCCGGAGCTTACAGCCGACAGGGGATGGCCACACCTTC. This encodes CARSLQPTGDGHTF. Together with reference TRBV30 and TRBJ1-2, the CDR3 gives the full variable domain: SQTIHQWPATLVQPVGSPLSLECTVEGTSNPNLYWYRQAAGRGLQLLFYSVGIGQISSEVPQNLSASRPQDRQFILSSKKLLLSDSGFYLCARSLQPTGDGHTFGSGTRLTVV.

Many counts were recorded for this clonotype. The chain joins TRBV2 to TRBJ2-5; 7 bases fit TRBD1. CDR1 is SNHLY and CDR2 is FYNNEI in the germline V gene. This CDR3 has 13 residues. The V segment lost 5 bases and the J segment 3 bases; nucleotides outside the gene matches: 3. The DNA for the CDR3 is TGTGCCAGCAGTCCTGACAGGGAAGAGACCCAGTACTTC. Translated, it gives CASSPDREETQYF.

In this sample, this clonotype turned up many times. The J gene is TRBJ1-2, the V gene TRBV7-2; 7 bases are a match to TRBD1. With 5 bases clipped from V and 5 bases from J, the junction kept 11 bases outside the gene matches. The CDR3 sequence is 15 residues long. Per germline, CDR1 SGHTA and CDR2 FQGNSA. Written as DNA, the CDR3 is TGTGCCAGCAGCCCGACCGGGACAGAGGCTTATGGCTACACCTTC. Translating it yields CASSPTGTEAYGYTF.

This clonotype was found a few times. A much larger clone sits a single nucleotide away, making a read error possible. The rearrangement uses TRBV19 and TRBJ2-4, with 9 bases lining up with TRBD2. Germline loops: CDR1 LNHDA, CDR2 SQIVND (reference sequence). V trimming: 6 bases; J trimming: 15 bases; junction bases outside the gene matches: 12. The CDR3 runs 13 residues. The CDR3 region has the DNA TGTGCCAGTAGGGATAGGACTAGCGCGCACCCGTACTTC. It is translated as CASRDRTSAHPYF.

V gene TRBV6-2 or TRBV6-3 combines with J gene TRBJ1-5, with 8 bases matching TRBD1. V dropped 7 bases and J dropped 7; count of bases not matched to a gene: 3. The CDR3 has 12 residues. CDR1 and CDR2 from the germline V gene are MNHEY and SVGEGT. This chain's CDR3 is CASMDRAQPQHF. The DNA for the CDR3 is TGTGCCAGCATGGACAGGGCGCAGCCCCAGCATTTT.

This clonotype occurred many times. The chain joins TRBV5-1 to TRBJ1-2; 8 nucleotides agree with TRBD1. Losses at the gene ends were 0 bases for V and 0 bases for J; bases not matched to a gene: 4. The germline gives CDR1 SGHRS, CDR2 YFSETQ. The CDR3 extends over 16 amino acids. CDR3 residues: CASSLDGQGPNYGYTF. The CDR3, as DNA: TGCGCCAGCAGCTTGGACGGACAGGGCCCTAACTATGGCTACACCTTC.

This clonotype was observed at least ten times. The chain combines TRBV2 with TRBJ1-5, with 8 bases matching TRBD1. The length of the CDR3 is 14 residues. Unmatched junction bases numbered 7, after V lost 8 bases and J lost 4 bases. In germline, CDR1 is SNHLY, CDR2 FYNNEI. CDR3 sequence reads: CASDGTGTNQPQHF. In DNA, the CDR3 is TGTGCCAGCGACGGGACAGGCACGAATCAGCCCCAGCATTTT.

Ten or more counts support this clonotype. The chain links TRBV29-1 to TRBJ2-3; D is possibly TRBD2 (6 bases). Germline V gene lookup returns CDR1 SQVTM and CDR2 ANQGSEA. Trimming shortened V by 4 bases and J by 2 bases, and 10 bases separated the two germline ends. CDR3 size: 13 residues. CDR3 DNA sequence: TGCAGCGTTGCGGGGGAATACACAGATACGCAGTATTTT. The encoded protein is CSVAGEYTDTQYF.

The rearrangement joins TRBV5-1 to TRBJ2-3; the match to TRBD1 covers 9 bases. The trim removed 0 bases at V and 5 bases at J, leaving 4 bases unmatched. This CDR3 comprises 15 residues. Germline CDR1 and CDR2: SGHRS and YFSETQ. The CDR3 reads CASSLGTGAGDTQYF. In DNA form, the CDR3 reads TGCGCCAGCAGCTTGGGGACAGGGGCAGGAGATACGCAGTATTTT.

This clonotype was found a few times. The V gene is TRBV9, the J gene TRBJ1-1, with 9 bases matching TRBD1. The V and J ends lost 0 bases and 1 base, in that order; junction bases with no gene match: 4. Germline-derived CDR1 and CDR2 are SGDLS and YYNGEE. This CDR3 spans 16 amino acids. CDR3 protein: CASSVGTGDQNTEAFF. The DNA of the CDR3 is TGTGCCAGCAGCGTAGGGACAGGGGACCAGAACACTGAAGCTTTCTTT.

The V call is TRBV9, the J call TRBJ2-1; 7 bases map to TRBD1. The CDR3 loop spans 15 amino acids. The V gene's germline CDR1 is SGDLS and CDR2 YYNGEE. V shed 0 bases and J 9 bases; nucleotides not matched to a gene: 9. CDR3 coding DNA: TGTGCCAGCAGCGTAGACGACAGGGAATGGGGTGAGCAGTTCTTC. This gives the protein CASSVDDREWGEQFF.